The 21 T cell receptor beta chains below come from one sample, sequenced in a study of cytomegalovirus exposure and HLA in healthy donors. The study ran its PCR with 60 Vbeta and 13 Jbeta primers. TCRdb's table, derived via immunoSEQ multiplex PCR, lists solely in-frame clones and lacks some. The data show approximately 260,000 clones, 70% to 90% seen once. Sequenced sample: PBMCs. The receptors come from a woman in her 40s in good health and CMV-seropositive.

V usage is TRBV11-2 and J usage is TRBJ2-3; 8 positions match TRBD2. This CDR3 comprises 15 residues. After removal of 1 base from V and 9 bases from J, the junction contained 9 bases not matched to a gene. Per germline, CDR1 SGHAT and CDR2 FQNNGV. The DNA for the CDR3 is TGTGCCAGCAGCTTAGTGCGGGAGGTCCGCGGGACGCAGTATTTT. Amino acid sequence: CASSLVREVRGTQYF.

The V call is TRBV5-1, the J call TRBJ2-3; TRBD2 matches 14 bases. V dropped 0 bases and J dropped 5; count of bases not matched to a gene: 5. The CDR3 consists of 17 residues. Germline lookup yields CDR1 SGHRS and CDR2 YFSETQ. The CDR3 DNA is TGCGCCAGCAGCTTGGCGGGACTAGCGGGAGCTGGAGATACGCAGTATTTT. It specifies CASSLAGLAGAGDTQYF.

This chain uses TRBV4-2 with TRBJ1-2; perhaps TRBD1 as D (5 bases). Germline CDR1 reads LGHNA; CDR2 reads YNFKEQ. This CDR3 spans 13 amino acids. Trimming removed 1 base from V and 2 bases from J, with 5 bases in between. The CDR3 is CASSQAGNYGYTF. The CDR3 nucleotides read TGTGCCAGCAGCCAAGCAGGGAACTATGGCTACACCTTC.

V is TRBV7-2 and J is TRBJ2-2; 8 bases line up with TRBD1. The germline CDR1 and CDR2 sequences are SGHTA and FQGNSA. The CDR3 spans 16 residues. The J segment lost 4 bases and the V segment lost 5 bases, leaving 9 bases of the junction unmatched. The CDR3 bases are TGTGCCAGCAGCCTCCCAGGGGGCTTCGCCACCGGGGAGCTGTTTTTT. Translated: CASSLPGGFATGELFF. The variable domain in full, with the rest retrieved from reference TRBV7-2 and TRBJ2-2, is GAGVSQSPSNKVTEKGKDVELRCDPISGHTALYWYRQSLGQGLEFLIYFQGNSAPDKSGLPSDRFSAERTGGSVSTLTIQRTQQEDSAVYLCASSLPGGFATGELFFGEGSRLTVL.

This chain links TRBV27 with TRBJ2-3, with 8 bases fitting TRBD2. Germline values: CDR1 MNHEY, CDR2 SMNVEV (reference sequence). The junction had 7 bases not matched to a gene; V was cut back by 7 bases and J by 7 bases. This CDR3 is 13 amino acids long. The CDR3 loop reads CASTTSGAHTQYF. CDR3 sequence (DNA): TGTGCCAGCACCACTAGCGGCGCACATACGCAGTATTTT.

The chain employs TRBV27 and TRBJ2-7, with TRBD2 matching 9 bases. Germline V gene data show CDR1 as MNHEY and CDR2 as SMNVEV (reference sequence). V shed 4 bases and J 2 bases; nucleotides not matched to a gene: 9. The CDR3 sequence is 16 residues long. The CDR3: CASSSSVAGAPYEQYF. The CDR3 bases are TGTGCCAGCAGTTCGTCGGTAGCGGGAGCCCCCTACGAGCAGTACTTC.

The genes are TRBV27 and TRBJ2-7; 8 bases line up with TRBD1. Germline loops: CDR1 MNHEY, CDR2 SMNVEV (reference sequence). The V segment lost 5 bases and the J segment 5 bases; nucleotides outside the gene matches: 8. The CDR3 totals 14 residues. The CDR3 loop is CASSPRQGWHEQYF. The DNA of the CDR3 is TGTGCCAGCAGTCCGCGACAGGGGTGGCACGAGCAGTACTTC.

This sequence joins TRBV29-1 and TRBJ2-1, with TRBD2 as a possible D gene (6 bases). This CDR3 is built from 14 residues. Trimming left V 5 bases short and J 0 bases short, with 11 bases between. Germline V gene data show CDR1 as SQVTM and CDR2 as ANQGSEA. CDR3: CSVSRLVSYNEQFF. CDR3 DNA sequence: TGCAGCGTTTCAAGACTAGTCTCCTACAATGAGCAGTTCTTC.

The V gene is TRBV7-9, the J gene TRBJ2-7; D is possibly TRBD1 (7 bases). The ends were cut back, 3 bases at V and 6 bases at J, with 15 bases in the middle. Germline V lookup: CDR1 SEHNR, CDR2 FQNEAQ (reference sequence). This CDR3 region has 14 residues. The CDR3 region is CASSLEGAVSEQYF. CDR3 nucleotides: TGTGCCAGCAGCTTGGAGGGGGCGGTTAGCGAGCAGTACTTC.

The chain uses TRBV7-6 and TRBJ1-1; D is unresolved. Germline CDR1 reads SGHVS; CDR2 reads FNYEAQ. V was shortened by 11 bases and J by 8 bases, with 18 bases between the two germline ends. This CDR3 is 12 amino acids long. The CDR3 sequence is CADSDGSGEAFF. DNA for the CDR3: TGTGCCGACTCGGACGGGAGCGGAGAAGCTTTCTTT.

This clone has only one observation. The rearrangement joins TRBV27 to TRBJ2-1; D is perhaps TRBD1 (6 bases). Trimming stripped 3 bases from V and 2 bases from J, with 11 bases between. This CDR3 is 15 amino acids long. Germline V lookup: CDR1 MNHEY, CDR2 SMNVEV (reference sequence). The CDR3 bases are TGTGCCAGCAGTTTTTTTCAGGGGACCTACAATGAGCAGTTCTTC. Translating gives CASSFFQGTYNEQFF.

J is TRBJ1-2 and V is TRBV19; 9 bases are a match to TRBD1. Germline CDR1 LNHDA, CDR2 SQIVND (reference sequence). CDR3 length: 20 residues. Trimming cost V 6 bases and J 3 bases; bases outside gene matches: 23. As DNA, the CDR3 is TGTGCCAGTAGCCCTCATGGGTATCAATACACAGGGGGCAAGGACTATGGCTACACCTTC. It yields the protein CASSPHGYQYTGGKDYGYTF.

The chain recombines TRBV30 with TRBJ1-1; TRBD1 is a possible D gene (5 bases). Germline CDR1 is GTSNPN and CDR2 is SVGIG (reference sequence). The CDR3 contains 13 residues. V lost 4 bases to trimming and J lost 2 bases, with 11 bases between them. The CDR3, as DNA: TGTGCCTGGATTTCAGGGTATAACACTGAAGCTTTCTTT. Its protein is CAWISGYNTEAFF.

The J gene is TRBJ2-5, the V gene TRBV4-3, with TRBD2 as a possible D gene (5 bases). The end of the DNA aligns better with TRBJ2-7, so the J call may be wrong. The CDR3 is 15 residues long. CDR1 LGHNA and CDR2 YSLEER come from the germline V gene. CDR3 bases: TGCGCCAGCAGCCAGGAACCGGGGATGTTCTACGAGCAGTACTTC. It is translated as CASSQEPGMFYEQYF.

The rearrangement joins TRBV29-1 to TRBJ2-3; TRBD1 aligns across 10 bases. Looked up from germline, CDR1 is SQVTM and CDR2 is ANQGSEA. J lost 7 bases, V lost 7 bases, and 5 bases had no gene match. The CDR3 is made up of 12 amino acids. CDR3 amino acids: CSGGQGSNTQYF. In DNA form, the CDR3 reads TGCAGCGGGGGACAGGGGTCAAATACGCAGTATTTT.

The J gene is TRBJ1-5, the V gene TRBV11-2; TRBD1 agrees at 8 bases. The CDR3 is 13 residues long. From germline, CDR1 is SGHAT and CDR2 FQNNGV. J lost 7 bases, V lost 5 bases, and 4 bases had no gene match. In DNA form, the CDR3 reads TGTGCCAGCAGCGTCGACAGGGGACAGCCCCAGCATTTT. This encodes CASSVDRGQPQHF.

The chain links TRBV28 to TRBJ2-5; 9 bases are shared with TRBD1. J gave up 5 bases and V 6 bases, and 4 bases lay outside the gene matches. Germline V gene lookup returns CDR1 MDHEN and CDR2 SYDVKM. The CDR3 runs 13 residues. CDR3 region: CASSYGQGETQYF. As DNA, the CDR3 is TGTGCCAGCAGCTACGGACAGGGGGAGACCCAGTACTTC.

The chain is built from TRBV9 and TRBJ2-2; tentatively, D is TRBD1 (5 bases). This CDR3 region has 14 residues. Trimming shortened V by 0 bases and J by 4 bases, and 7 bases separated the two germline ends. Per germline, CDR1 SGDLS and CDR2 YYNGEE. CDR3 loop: CASSVDRFTGELFF. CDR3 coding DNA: TGTGCCAGCAGCGTAGACAGGTTCACCGGGGAGCTGTTTTTT.

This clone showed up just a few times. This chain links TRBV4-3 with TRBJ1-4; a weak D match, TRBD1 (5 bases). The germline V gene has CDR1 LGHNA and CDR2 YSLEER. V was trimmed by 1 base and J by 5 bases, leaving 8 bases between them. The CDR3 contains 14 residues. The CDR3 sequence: CASSQVAGNEKLFF. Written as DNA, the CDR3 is TGCGCCAGCAGCCAAGTCGCAGGGAATGAAAAACTGTTTTTT.

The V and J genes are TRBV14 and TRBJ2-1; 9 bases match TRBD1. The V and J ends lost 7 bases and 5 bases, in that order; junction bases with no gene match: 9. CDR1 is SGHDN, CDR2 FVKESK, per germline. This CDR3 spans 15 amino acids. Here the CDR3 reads CASTIGTGKNNEQFF. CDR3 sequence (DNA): TGTGCCAGCACAATAGGGACAGGGAAGAACAATGAGCAGTTCTTC.

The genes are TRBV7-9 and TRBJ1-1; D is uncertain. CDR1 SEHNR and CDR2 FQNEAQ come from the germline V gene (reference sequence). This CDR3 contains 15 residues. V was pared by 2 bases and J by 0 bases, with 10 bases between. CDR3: CASSLITAMNTEAFF. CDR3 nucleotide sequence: TGTGCCAGCAGCTTAATTACAGCAATGAACACTGAAGCTTTCTTT.